This T cell receptor (beta chain) was sequenced during a study of blood T cells in healthy people across ages. Collection of 9 to 10 milliliters of peripheral blood was performed for each donor. The authors ran a second PCR of 7 to 11 cycles using a sample-barcoded 5' primer and a J-beta primer mix. One entry per CDR3 protein, called by TCRdb with MiXCR from the 5' RACE reads. The sample records over 1.5 million distinct CDR3 sequences, 49% being singletons. Study-wide results and caveats: A roughly linear fall in TCR beta diversity per million T cells was seen with increasing age.

Remarks on this clonotype: The target antigen is unknown.

Sequenced: blood. This TCR was sampled from a woman in her thirties or forties in good health.

Here the CDR3 reads CASSLAYGLDQETQYF. Written as DNA, the CDR3 is TGTGCCAGCAGCTTAGCGTACGGACTAGACCAAGAGACCCAGTACTTC. V and J are TRBV7-2 and TRBJ2-5; 7 bases align to TRBD2. The CDR3 covers 16 residues. The V segment lost 0 bases and the J segment 0 bases; nucleotides outside the gene matches: 4. Germline V gene sequence: CDR1 SGHTA, CDR2 FQGNSA.